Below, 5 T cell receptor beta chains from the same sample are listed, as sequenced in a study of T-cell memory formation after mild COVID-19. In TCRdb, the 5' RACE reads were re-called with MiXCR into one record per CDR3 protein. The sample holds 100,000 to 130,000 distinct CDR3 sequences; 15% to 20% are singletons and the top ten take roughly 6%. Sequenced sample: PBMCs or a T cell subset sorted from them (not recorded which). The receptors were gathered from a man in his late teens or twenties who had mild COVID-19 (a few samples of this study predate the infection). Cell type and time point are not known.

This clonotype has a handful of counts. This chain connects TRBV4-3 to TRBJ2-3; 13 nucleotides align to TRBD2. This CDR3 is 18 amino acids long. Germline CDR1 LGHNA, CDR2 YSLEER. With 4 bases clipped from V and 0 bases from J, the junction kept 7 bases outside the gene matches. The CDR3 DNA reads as TGCGCCAGCAGCCGGGGGACTAGCGGGGCGCTGAGCACAGATACGCAGTATTTT. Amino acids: CASSRGTSGALSTDTQYF.

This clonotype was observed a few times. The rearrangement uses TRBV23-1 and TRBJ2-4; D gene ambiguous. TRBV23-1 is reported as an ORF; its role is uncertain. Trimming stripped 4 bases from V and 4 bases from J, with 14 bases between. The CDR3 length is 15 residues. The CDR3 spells CASSRARVIKNIQYF. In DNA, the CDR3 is TGCGCCAGCAGTCGCGCCCGGGTTATAAAAAACATTCAGTACTTC.

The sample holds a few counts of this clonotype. The CDR3: CSVEGADTQYF. The CDR3 DNA follows: TGCAGCGTTGAGGGGGCTGATACGCAGTATTTT. The chain employs TRBV29-1 and TRBJ2-3; D perhaps matches TRBD1 (6 bases). In germline, CDR1 is SQVTM, CDR2 ANQGSEA. The length of the CDR3 is 11 residues. V lost 3 bases and J 6 bases, leaving 7 bases between the germline ends.

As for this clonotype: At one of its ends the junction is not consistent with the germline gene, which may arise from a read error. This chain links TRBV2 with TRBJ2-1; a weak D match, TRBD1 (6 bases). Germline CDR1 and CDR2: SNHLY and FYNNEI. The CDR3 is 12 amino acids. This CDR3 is CASSLTGIRSSF. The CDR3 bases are TGTGCCAGCAGTCTTACAGGGATACGTTCTAGTTTC.

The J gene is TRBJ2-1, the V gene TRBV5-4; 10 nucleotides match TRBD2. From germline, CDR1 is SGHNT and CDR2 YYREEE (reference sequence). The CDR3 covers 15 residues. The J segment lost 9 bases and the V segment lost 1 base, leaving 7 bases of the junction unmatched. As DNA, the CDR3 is TGTGCCAGCAGCTTGCCGAGCGGGGGGGGCGGTGAGCAGTTCTTC. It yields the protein CASSLPSGGGGEQFF.